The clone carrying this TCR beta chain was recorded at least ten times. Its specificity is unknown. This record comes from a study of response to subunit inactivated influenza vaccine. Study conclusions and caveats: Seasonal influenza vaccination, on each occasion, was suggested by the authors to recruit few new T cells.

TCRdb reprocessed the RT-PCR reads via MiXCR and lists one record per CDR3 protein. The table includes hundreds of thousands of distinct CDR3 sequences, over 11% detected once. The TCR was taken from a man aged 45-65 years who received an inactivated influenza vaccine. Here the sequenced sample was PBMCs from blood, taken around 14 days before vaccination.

CDR3 sequence reads: CASSLGPAGTDTQYF. CDR3 nucleotide sequence: TGTGCCAGCAGCTTAGGACCGGCCGGCACAGATACGCAGTATTTT. J is TRBJ2-3 and V is TRBV7-2; D unresolved. V was shortened by 1 base and J by 1 base, with 9 bases between the two germline ends. The CDR3 extends over 15 amino acids. The germline V gene has CDR1 SGHTA and CDR2 FQGNSA.